These T cell receptor beta chains were read from a single sample in a study of cytomegalovirus exposure and HLA in healthy donors. The data were produced by immunoSEQ multiplex PCR, yet TCRdb's version contains in-frame clones alone and is incomplete. The table lists 150,000 or so clones, 70% to 80% of them singletons. Sample: PBMCs. Receptors were obtained from a woman aged 40 to 50 in good health and CMV-seronegative. CDR3s include the opening cysteine and the closing phenylalanine or tryptophan. The order of the fields is V gene, D gene, clone size, J gene, CDR3 protein, CDR3 DNA. The D gene is left open where the match is weak. Size values are once, few and many counts, or a class for expanded clones, and some rows have none.

>TRBV5-6|NA|few|TRBJ1-2
CASSLSSGVGYTF
TGTGCCAGCAGCTTGTCGTCAGGGGTTGGCTACACCTTC
>TRBV19|TRBD1|NA|TRBJ1-1
CASSINRDRGPEAFF
TGTGCCAGTAGTATCAACCGGGACAGGGGACCAGAAGCTTTCTTT
>TRBV7-2|NA|NA|TRBJ2-3
CASSLVRADTQYF
TGTGCCAGCAGCTTAGTTCGGGCAGATACGCAGTATTTT
>TRBV27|TRBD1|NA|TRBJ1-4
CASSRGQGAITNEKLFF
TGTGCCAGCAGTCGGGGACAGGGGGCGATAACTAATGAAAAACTGTTTTTT
>TRBV5-6|NA|NA|TRBJ1-2
CASSPGQYGYTF
TGTGCCAGCAGCCCTGGGCAGTATGGCTACACCTTC
>TRBV7-3|TRBD1|NA|TRBJ2-1
CASSPSLGQTNEQFF
TGTGCCAGCAGCCCCAGTTTGGGACAGACAAATGAGCAGTTCTTC
>TRBV5-1|TRBD1|NA|TRBJ1-1
CASTIPGGSVAEAFF
TGCGCCAGCACCATTCCAGGGGGTAGTGTCGCTGAAGCTTTCTTT
>TRBV11-3|NA|few|TRBJ1-4
CASSRQGNEKLFF
TGTGCCAGCAGCCGGCAGGGGAATGAAAAACTGTTTTTT
>TRBV18|NA|NA|TRBJ2-2
CASSPFGVEVTGELFF
TGTGCCAGCTCACCGTTCGGGGTTGAAGTCACCGGGGAGCTGTTTTTT
>TRBV6-6|NA|NA|TRBJ1-5
CASSPLQGSVQPQHF
TGTGCCAGCAGCCCCCTACAGGGTTCGGTTCAGCCCCAGCATTTT
>TRBV4-3|TRBD1|NA|TRBJ1-1
CASSSDRGPNTEAFF
TGCGCCAGCAGCAGCGACAGGGGTCCGAACACTGAAGCTTTCTTT
>TRBV11-3|NA|NA|TRBJ2-6
CASSFAGRATSGANGLTF
TGTGCCAGCAGCTTCGCCGGCAGGGCGACCTCTGGGGCCAACGGCCTGACTTTC
>TRBV29-1|NA|NA|TRBJ2-1
CSVEKVLSAYYNEQFF
TGCAGCGTTGAGAAGGTACTTAGCGCCTACTACAATGAGCAGTTCTTC